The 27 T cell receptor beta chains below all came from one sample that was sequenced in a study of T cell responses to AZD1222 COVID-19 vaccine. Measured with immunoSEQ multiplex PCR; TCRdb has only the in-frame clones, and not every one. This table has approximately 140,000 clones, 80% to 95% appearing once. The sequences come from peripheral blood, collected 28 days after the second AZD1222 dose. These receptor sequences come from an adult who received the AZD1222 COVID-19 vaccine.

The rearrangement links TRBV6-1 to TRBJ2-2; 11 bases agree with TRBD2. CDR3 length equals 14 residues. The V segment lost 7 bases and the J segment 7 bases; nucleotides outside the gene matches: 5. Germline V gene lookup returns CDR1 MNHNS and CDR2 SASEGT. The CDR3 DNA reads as TGTGCCAGCAAGACTAGCGGGAAGATCGGGGAGCTGTTTTTT. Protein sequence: CASKTSGKIGELFF.

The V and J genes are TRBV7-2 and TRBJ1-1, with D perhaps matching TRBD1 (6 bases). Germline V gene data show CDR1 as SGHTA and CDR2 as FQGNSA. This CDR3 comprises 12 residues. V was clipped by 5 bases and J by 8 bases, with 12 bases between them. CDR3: CASSATGFEAFF. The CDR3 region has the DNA TGTGCCAGCAGCGCGACAGGCTTCGAAGCTTTCTTT.

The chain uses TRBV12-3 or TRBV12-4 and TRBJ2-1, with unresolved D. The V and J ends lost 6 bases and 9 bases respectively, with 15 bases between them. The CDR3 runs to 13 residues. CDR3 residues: CASSPLGYGEQFF. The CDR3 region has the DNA TGTGCCAGCAGCCCTTTAGGTTACGGTGAGCAGTTCTTC.

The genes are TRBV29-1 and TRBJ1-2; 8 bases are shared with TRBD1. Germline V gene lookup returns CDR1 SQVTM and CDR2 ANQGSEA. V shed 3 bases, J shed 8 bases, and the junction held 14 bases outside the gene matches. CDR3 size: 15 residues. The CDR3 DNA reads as TGCAGCGTTGACCAGCGTGGACAGGGAATGAGAGGCTACACCTTC. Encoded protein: CSVDQRGQGMRGYTF.

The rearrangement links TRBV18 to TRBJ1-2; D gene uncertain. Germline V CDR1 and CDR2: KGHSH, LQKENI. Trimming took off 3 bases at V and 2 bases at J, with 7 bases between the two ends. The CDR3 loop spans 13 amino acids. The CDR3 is CASSPSNNYGYTF. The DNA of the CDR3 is TGTGCCAGCTCACCTTCAAACAACTATGGCTACACCTTC.

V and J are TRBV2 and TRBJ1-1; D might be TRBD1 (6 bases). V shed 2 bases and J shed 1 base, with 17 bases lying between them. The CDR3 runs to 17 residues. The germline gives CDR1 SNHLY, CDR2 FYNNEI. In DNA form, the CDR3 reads TGTGCCAGCAGTGAAATTCCAGGGGCAGAGGGGAACACTGAAGCTTTCTTT. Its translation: CASSEIPGAEGNTEAFF. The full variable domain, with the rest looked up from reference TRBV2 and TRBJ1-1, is EPEVTQTPSHQVTQMGQEVILRCVPISNHLYFYWYRQILGQKVEFLVSFYNNEISEKSEIFDDQFSVERPDGSNFTLKIRSTKLEDSAMYFCASSEIPGAEGNTEAFFGQGTRLTVV.

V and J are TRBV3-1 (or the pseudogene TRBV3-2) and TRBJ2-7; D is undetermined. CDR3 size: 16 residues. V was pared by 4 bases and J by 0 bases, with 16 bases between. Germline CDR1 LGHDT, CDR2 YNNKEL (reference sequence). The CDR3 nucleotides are TGTGCCAGCAGCCCCAGGTGGAGCGCGAGCTCCTACGAGCAGTACTTC. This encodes CASSPRWSASSYEQYF.

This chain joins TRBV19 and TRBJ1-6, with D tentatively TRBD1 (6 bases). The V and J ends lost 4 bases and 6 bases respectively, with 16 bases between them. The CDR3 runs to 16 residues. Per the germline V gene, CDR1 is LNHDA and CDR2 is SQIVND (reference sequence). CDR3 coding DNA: TGTGCCAGTAGTAGCATCGAGACAGGCTTTAATTCACCCCTCCACTTT. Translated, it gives CASSSIETGFNSPLHF.

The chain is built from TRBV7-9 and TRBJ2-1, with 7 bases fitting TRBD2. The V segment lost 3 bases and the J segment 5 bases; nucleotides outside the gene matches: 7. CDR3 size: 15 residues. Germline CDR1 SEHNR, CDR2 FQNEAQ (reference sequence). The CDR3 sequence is CASSLLRLANNEQFF. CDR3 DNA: TGTGCCAGCAGCTTGTTGAGACTAGCAAACAATGAGCAGTTCTTC.

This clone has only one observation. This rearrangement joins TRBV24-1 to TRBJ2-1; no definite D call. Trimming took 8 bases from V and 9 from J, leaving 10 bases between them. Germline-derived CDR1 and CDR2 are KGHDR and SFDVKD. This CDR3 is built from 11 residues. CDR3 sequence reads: CATTDQSEQFF. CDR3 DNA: TGTGCCACCACCGACCAATCTGAGCAGTTCTTC.

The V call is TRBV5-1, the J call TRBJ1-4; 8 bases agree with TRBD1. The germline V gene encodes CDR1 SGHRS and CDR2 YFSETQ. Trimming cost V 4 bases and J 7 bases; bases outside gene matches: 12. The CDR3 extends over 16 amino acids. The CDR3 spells CASSPGQGPLGEKLFF. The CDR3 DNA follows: TGCGCCAGCAGCCCAGGACAGGGCCCCTTAGGTGAAAAACTGTTTTTT.

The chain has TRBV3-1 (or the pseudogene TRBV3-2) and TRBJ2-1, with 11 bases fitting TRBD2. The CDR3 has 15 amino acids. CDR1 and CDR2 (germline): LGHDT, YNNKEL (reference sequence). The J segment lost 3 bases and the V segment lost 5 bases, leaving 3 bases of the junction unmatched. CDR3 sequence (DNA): TGTGCCAGCAGCTTACTAGCGGGAGACTACAATGAGCAGTTCTTC. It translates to CASSLLAGDYNEQFF.

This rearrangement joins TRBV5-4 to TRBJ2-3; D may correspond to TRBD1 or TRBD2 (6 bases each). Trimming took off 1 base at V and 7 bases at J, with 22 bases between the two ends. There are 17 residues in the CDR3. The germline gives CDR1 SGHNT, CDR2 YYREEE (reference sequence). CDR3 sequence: CASSLRAGGGLHHTQYF. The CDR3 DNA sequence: TGTGCCAGCAGCTTGCGGGCCGGAGGGGGGCTGCACCATACGCAGTATTTT.

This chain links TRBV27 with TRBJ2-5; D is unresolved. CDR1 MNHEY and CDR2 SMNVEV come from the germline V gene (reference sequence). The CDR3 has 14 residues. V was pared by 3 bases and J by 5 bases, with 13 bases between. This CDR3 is CASSFMGSQETQYF. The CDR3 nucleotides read TGTGCCAGCAGTTTTATGGGGTCTCAGGAGACCCAGTACTTC.

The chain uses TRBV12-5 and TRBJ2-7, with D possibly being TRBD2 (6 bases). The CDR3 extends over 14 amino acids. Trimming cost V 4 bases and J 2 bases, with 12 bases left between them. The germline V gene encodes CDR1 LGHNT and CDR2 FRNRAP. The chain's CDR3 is CASGSGDGPYEQYF. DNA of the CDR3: TGTGCTAGTGGTTCGGGGGACGGTCCCTACGAGCAGTACTTC.

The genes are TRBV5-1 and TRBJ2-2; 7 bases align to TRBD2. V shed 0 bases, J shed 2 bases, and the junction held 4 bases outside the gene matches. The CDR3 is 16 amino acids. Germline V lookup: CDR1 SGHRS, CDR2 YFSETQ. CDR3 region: CASSLDASGNTGELFF. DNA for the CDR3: TGCGCCAGCAGCTTGGATGCTAGCGGAAACACCGGGGAGCTGTTTTTT.

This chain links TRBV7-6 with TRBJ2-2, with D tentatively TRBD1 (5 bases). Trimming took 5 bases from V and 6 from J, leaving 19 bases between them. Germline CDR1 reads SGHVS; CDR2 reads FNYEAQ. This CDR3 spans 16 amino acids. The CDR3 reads CASSLTREGASGELFF. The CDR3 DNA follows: TGTGCCAGCAGCCTGACCCGAGAAGGGGCTTCCGGGGAGCTGTTTTTT.

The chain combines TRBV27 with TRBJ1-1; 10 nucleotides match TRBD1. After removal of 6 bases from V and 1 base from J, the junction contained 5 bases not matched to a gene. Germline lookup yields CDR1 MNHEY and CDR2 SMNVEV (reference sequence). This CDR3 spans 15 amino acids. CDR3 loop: CASRSRDRGNTEAFF. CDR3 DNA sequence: TGTGCCAGCAGGTCCCGGGACAGGGGGAACACTGAAGCTTTCTTT.

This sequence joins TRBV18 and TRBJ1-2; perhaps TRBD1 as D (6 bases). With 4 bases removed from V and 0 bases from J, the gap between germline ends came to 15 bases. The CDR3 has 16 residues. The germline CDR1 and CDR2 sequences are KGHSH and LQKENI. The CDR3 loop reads CASSLDQGSTNYGYTF. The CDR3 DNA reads TGTGCCAGCTCACTCGACCAGGGGTCCACTAACTATGGCTACACCTTC.

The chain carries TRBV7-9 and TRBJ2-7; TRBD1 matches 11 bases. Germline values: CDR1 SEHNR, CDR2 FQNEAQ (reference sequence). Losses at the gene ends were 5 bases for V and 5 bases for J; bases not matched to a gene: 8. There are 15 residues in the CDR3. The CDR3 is CASSPRDRGIDEQYF. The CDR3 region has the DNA TGTGCCAGCAGCCCACGGGACAGGGGGATCGACGAGCAGTACTTC. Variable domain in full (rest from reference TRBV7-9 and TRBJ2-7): DTGVSQNPRHKITKRGQNVTFRCDPISEHNRLYWYRQTLGQGPEFLTYFQNEAQLEKSRLLSDRFSAERPKGSFSTLEIQRTEQGDSAMYLCASSPRDRGIDEQYFGPGTRLTVT.

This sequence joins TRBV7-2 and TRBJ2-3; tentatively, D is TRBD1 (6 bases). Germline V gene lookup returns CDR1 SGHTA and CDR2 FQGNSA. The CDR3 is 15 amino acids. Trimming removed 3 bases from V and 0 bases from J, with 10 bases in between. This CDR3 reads CASSLGTTSTDTQYF. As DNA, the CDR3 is TGTGCCAGCAGCTTGGGGACAACTAGCACAGATACGCAGTATTTT.

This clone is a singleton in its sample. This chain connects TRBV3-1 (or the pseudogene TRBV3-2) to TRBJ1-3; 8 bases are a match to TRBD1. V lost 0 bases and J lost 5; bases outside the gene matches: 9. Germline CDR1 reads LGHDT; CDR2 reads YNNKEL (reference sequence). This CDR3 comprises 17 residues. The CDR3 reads CASSQEGPGQERNTIYF. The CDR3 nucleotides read TGTGCCAGCAGCCAAGAAGGACCGGGACAGGAAAGAAACACCATATATTTT.

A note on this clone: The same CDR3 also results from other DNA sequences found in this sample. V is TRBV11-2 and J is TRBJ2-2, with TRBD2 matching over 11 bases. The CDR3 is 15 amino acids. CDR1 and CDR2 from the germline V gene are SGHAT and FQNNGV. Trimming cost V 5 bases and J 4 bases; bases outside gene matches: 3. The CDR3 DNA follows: TGTGCCAGCAGCCTCCTAGCGGGAGGCACCGGGGAGCTGTTTTTT. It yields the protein CASSLLAGGTGELFF. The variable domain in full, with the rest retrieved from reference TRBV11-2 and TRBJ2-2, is EAGVAQSPRYKIIEKRQSVAFWCNPISGHATLYWYQQILGQGPKLLIQFQNNGVVDDSQLPKDRFSAERLKGVDSTLKIQPAKLEDSAVYLCASSLLAGGTGELFFGEGSRLTVL.

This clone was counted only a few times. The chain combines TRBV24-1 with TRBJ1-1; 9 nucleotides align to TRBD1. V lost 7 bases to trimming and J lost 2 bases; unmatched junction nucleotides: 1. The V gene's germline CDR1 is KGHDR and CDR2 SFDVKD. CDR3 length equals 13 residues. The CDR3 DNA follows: TGTGCCACCAGGGACAGGGGAAACACTGAAGCTTTCTTT. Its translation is CATRDRGNTEAFF.

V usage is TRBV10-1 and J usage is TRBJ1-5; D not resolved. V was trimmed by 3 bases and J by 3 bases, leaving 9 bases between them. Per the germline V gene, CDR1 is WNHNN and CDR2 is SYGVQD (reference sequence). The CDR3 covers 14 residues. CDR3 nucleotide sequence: TGCGCCAGCAGTGAAAGCAGTTCCAATCAGCCCCAGCATTTT. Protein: CASSESSSNQPQHF.

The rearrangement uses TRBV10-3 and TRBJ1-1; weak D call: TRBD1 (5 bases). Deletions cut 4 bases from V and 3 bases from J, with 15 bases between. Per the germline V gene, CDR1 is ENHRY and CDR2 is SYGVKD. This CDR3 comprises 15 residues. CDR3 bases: TGTGCCATCAGTGGGGCGGGGAGAGGGGACACTGAAGCTTTCTTT. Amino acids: CAISGAGRGDTEAFF.

In nucleotides, the CDR3 is TGTGCCAGCAGCTCCTCCGAAGCGGGAACCCGGGGCGAGCAGTACTTC. It is translated as CASSSSEAGTRGEQYF. The genes are TRBV28 and TRBJ2-7, with TRBD2 matching over 7 bases. Germline CDR1 MDHEN, CDR2 SYDVKM. This CDR3 comprises 16 residues. V shed 6 bases, J shed 6 bases, and the junction held 17 bases outside the gene matches.